This TCR beta chain was identified in a study of blood T cells in healthy people across ages. Concerning this clonotype: The antigen is not known.

The authors ran a second PCR of 7 to 11 cycles using a sample-barcoded 5' primer and a J-beta primer mix. A 12-random-nucleotide template-switch adaptor tagged each cDNA molecule. TCRdb reprocessed the 5' RACE reads with MiXCR, giving one entry per CDR3 protein. Seen here are 1.5 million or so distinct CDR3 sequences, around 42% observed once, and the top ten hold approximately 7.9%. Findings and caveats of the study: Getting older went along with TCR beta diversity per million T cells dropping roughly linearly.

The source material was blood. This clonotype was obtained from a woman between 18 and 29 years old in good health.

The CDR3 loop is CSVEGGDPPYNEQFF. CDR3 in DNA: TGCAGCGTTGAGGGCGGGGACCCTCCCTACAATGAGCAGTTCTTC. This chain connects TRBV29-1 to TRBJ2-1; a possible D gene is TRBD2 (6 bases). Germline loops: CDR1 SQVTM, CDR2 ANQGSEA. V lost 3 bases, J lost 2 bases, and 14 bases lay in between. This CDR3 has 15 residues.